The present T cell receptor beta chain was sequenced within a study of post-analysis software for immune sequencing data. On this clonotype: Its cognate antigen is unknown.

This CDR3 region has 12 residues. Unique molecular identifiers were present in the TCR beta cDNA libraries. A population of roughly 0.9 to 11 million T cells gave rise to around 530,000 cDNA molecules. TCRdb called the PCR reads again in MiXCR, with one record for every CDR3 protein. In the table there are more than 450,000 distinct CDR3 sequences, 44% of which are singletons. Study results and limitations: Patients carried roughly 5 TRBV segments more frequently than controls did, and TRBV5-6, TRBV5-1 and TRBV20-1 were among them. A significant reduction in normalized Chao1 diversity was observed in multiple sclerosis patients versus controls.

This chain joins TRBV12-3 or TRBV12-4 and TRBJ2-4; the D gene is possibly TRBD2 (5 bases). The J call is in doubt because the DNA end fits TRBJ2-7 better. The receptor was isolated from a girl under 18 with multiple sclerosis. Sequencing was done on a sample of blood. The CDR3 region has the DNA TGTGCCAGCAGTTTAGTCCGGGGCGAGCAGTACTTC. Translation gives CASSLVRGEQYF.